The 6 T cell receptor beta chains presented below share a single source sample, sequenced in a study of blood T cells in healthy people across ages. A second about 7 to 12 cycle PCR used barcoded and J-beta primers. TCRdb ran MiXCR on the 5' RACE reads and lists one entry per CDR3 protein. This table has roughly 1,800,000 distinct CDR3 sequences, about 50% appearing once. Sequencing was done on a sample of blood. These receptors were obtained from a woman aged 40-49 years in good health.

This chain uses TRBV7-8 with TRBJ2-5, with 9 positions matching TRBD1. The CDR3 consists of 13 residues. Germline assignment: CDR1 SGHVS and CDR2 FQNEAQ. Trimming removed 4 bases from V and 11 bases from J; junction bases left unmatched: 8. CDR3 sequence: CASSSGTGWEQYF. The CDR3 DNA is TGTGCCAGCAGCTCAGGGACAGGGTGGGAGCAGTACTTC.

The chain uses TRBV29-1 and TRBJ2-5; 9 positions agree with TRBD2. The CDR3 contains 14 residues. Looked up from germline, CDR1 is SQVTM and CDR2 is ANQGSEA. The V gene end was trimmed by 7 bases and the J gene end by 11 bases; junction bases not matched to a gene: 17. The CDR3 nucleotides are TGCAGCGCAGTCCTAGCGGGGTGGGGCAATGAGCAGTACTTC. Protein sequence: CSAVLAGWGNEQYF.

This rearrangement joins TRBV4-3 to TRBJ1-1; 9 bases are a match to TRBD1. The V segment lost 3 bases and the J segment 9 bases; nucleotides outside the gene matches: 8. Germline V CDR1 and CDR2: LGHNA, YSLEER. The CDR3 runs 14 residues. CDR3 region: CASSQAGTGFKAFF. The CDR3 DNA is TGCGCCAGCAGCCAGGCCGGGACAGGGTTTAAAGCTTTCTTT.

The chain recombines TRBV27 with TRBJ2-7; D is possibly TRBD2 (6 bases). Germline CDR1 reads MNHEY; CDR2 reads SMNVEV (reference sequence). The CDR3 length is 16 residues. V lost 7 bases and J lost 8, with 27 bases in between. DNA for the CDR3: TGTGCCAGCATGTCATGGGGGGTTCTTAACTCATACAAGCAGTACTTC. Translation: CASMSWGVLNSYKQYF.

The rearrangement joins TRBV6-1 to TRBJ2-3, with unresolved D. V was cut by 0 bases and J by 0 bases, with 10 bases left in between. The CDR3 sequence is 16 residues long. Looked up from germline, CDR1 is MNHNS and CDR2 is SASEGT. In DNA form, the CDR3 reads TGTGCCAGCAGTGAAGCTTCCATAGTTAGCACAGATACGCAGTATTTT. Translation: CASSEASIVSTDTQYF.

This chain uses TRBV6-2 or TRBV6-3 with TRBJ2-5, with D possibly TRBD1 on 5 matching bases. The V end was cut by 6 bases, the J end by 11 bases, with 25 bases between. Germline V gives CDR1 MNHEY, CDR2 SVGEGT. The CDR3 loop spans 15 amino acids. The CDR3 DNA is TGTGCCAGCAGGGCCAGGGTTCGCTCCTACAATGAGCAGTACTTC. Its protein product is CASRARVRSYNEQYF.